A selection of T cell receptor beta chains follows, all from one sample in a study of blood T cell repertoires in COVID-19. Profiled with immunoSEQ multiplex PCR; TCRdb holds only in-frame clones, not every one. The table has 250,000 to 350,000 clones, roughly 90% seen once. The sequencing input was PBMCs or T cells enriched from blood (not recorded which). The receptors were sampled from a man between 60 and 75 years old who had recovered from COVID-19. Each CDR3 is given with its conserved first and last residue. A D gene is named only where the DNA matches it firmly. The listing skips clone size in some rows; elsewhere it reads once, few, many or a size class.

-,-,TRBJ1-3,TRBV11-2,TGTGCCAGCAGCCGTCGGCGGGGCTCTGGAAACACCATATATTTT,CASSRRRGSGNTIYF
-,-,TRBJ2-7,TRBV18,TGTGCCACCGCCGGGACTCTTCTCCCTCCGCCGACTTACGAGCAGTACTTC,CATAGTLLPPPTYEQYF
once,-,TRBJ1-5,TRBV7-3,TGTGCCAGCAGCACAGGCCCCAATCAGCCCCAGCATTTT,CASSTGPNQPQHF
-,TRBD1,TRBJ2-1,TRBV7-3,TGTGCCAGCAGCCCGCGAGGGACAGAGCCCTACAATGAGCAGTTCTTC,CASSPRGTEPYNEQFF
-,-,TRBJ1-2,TRBV30,TGTGCCTGGAGTGTACAAGGGGTCTCCCGCTATGGCTACACCTTC,CAWSVQGVSRYGYTF
-,-,TRBJ2-7,TRBV27,TGTGCCAGCGGCAGGGGGGACTACGAGCAGTACTTC,CASGRGDYEQYF
-,-,TRBJ2-2,TRBV9,TGTGCCAGCACCAACCGGAGTTTTTCCGAGGACAGAGGGGGTGGAAGGTTAATCGGGGAGCTGTTTTTT,CASTNRSFSEDRGGGRLIGELFF
-,-,TRBJ1-5,TRBV2,TGTGCCAGCAGCTTAGTTAGCAATCAGCCCCAGCATTTT,CASSLVSNQPQHF
-,-,TRBJ1-6,TRBV6-4,TGTGCCAGCAGTCCAGCTCAGGGGAATTCACCCCTCCACTTT,CASSPAQGNSPLHF
-,-,TRBJ1-5,TRBV6-2/TRBV6-3,TGTGCCAGCAGTTACGGCGATACCGGGAGCAGCAATCAGCCCCAGCATTTT,CASSYGDTGSSNQPQHF
-,-,TRBJ1-6,TRBV27,TGTGCCAGCAGTTTCGCCGGGTTCGTTAATTCACCCCTCCACTTT,CASSFAGFVNSPLHF
-,-,TRBJ2-7,TRBV21-1,TGTGCCAGCAGCAAACAGAGGGCCGCCTACGAGCAGTACTTC,CASSKQRAAYEQYF
once,-,TRBJ1-2,TRBV4-3,TGCGCCAGCAAAGGAGAGCTATTTAACTATGGCTACACCTTC,CASKGELFNYGYTF
-,-,TRBJ1-2,TRBV10-2,TGCGCCAGCAGTGAAAACGACAGCCATGGCTACACCTTC,CASSENDSHGYTF
-,TRBD2,TRBJ2-1,TRBV7-3,TGTGCCAGCAGCTTAACGGGAGGGCCCCGGAGTGAGCAGTTCTTC,CASSLTGGPRSEQFF
-,-,TRBJ1-5,TRBV27,TGTGCCAGCAGTTTATTCCGGGGTTTGGATCAGCCCCAGCATTTT,CASSLFRGLDQPQHF
-,-,TRBJ2-7,TRBV18,TGTGCCAGCTCACAAGACATCGTCCCGACCTACGAGCAGTACTTC,CASSQDIVPTYEQYF
-,TRBD1,TRBJ1-2,TRBV30,TGTGCCTGGAGTCATACCGGGACAGTAAACTATGGCTACACCTTC,CAWSHTGTVNYGYTF
once,-,TRBJ1-5,TRBV7-2,TGTGCCAGCAGCTTCTCAGGGGTGGGCAATCAGCCCCAGCATTTT,CASSFSGVGNQPQHF
-,TRBD1,TRBJ2-7,TRBV19,TGTGCCAGTAGTCCGGGACAGAGCTCCTACGAGCAGTACTTC,CASSPGQSSYEQYF
-,-,TRBJ2-1,TRBV24-1,TGTGCCACCAGTGGGTCTACAGGACATGAGCAGTTCTTC,CATSGSTGHEQFF
once,-,TRBJ1-2,TRBV19,TGTGCCAGTAGTCTGTACTTACGGGGAGCTAACTATGGCTACACCTTC,CASSLYLRGANYGYTF
-,-,TRBJ2-1,TRBV7-9,TGTGCCAGCAGCTTAGATCAGGCGACCTACAATGAGCAGTTCTTC,CASSLDQATYNEQFF
-,-,TRBJ1-6,TRBV5-1,TGCGCCAGCAGCTTGTGGGGGACATCAAATTCACCCCTCCACTTT,CASSLWGTSNSPLHF
-,TRBD1,TRBJ2-7,TRBV10-3,TGTGCCGGGTCGACAGGGTCCTACGAGCAGTACTTC,CAGSTGSYEQYF
-,TRBD1,TRBJ1-2,TRBV5-4,TGTGCCAGCAGACCTGCAGGGGGCGCGAAGGGCTACACCTTC,CASRPAGGAKGYTF
-,TRBD1,TRBJ2-7,TRBV5-4,TGTGCCAGCAGCCCTGGGCCGGGACAGGGTAACTACGAGCAGTACTTC,CASSPGPGQGNYEQYF